A selection of T cell receptor beta chains follows, all from one sample in a study of shared clonotypes between healthy human individuals. Profiled with immunoSEQ multiplex PCR; TCRdb holds only in-frame clones, not every one. In the table there are roughly 500,000 clones, almost 97% of which are singletons. The specimen sequenced was naive CD4+ T cells sorted from blood. The source is a woman in her 30s in good health. Each CDR3 is given with its conserved first and last residue. Fields, in order: V gene, D gene, J gene, clone size, CDR3 protein, CDR3 DNA. The D gene is left open where the match is weak. A row's size may be missing; if present it is once, few, many or a size class.

>TRBV28|TRBD2|TRBJ2-1|NA
CASSLGGRAYNEQFF
TGTGCCAGCAGTTTGGGCGGGAGGGCCTACAATGAGCAGTTCTTC
>TRBV2|NA|TRBJ2-7|NA
CASSEQGGSYEQYF
TGTGCCAGCAGTGAGCAGGGAGGTTCCTACGAGCAGTACTTC
>TRBV7-9|TRBD1|TRBJ1-2|NA
CASSLAGTGVRLHYGYTF
TGTGCCAGCAGCTTGGCCGGGACAGGGGTCCGACTTCACTATGGCTACACCTTC
>TRBV5-8|TRBD1|TRBJ1-2|NA
CASSGQGANVYGYTF
TGTGCCAGCAGCGGACAGGGGGCTAACGTCTATGGCTACACCTTC
>TRBV5-6|NA|TRBJ1-1|NA
CASGVWGNTEAFF
TGTGCCAGTGGGGTCTGGGGAAACACTGAAGCTTTCTTT
>TRBV2|NA|TRBJ1-1|NA
CASRLQGDTEAFF
TGTGCCAGCAGACTCCAGGGTGACACTGAAGCTTTCTTT
>TRBV7-9|NA|TRBJ1-5|NA
CASSLDSGLSPQHF
TGTGCCAGCAGCTTAGATAGTGGACTGAGCCCCCAGCATTTT
>TRBV9|NA|TRBJ2-5|NA
CASSSPWDLETQYF
TGTGCCAGCAGCTCCCCTTGGGACTTAGAGACCCAGTACTTC
>TRBV28|TRBD2|TRBJ2-1|NA
CASSLGSGGGYNEQFF
TGTGCCAGCAGTTTAGGGTCGGGAGGAGGGTACAATGAGCAGTTCTTC
>TRBV6-5|TRBD2|TRBJ2-6|NA
CASSYGGSSGANVLTF
TGTGCCAGCAGTTATGGCGGGAGCTCTGGGGCCAACGTCCTGACTTTC
>TRBV28|NA|TRBJ2-4|NA
CASSLGGTGNIQYF
TGTGCCAGCAGTTTAGGTGGTACGGGTAACATTCAGTACTTC
>TRBV5-4|NA|TRBJ2-2|NA
CASSLQQGNTGELFF
TGTGCCAGCAGCTTGCAACAGGGCAACACCGGGGAGCTGTTTTTT
>TRBV30|NA|TRBJ2-3|NA
CAWSVSRTPGPDTQYF
TGTGCCTGGAGTGTATCGAGGACCCCAGGGCCAGATACGCAGTATTTT
>TRBV28|NA|TRBJ1-5|NA
CASSLWREGQAQHF
TGTGCCAGCAGTTTATGGCGTGAGGGTCAGGCCCAGCATTTT
>TRBV19|NA|TRBJ1-5|NA
CASSIQQGEVQPQHF
TGTGCCAGTAGTATACAACAGGGAGAGGTTCAGCCCCAGCATTTT
>TRBV28|NA|TRBJ1-2|NA
CASSLLARGYGYTF
TGTGCCAGCAGTTTATTAGCCAGGGGCTATGGCTACACCTTC
>TRBV25-1|TRBD2|TRBJ2-1|NA
CASSVRDYGSSEQFF
TGTGCCAGCAGTGTACGGGACTATGGAAGTTCTGAGCAGTTCTTC
>TRBV28|NA|TRBJ1-6|NA
CASSPKSALHF
TGTGCCAGCAGCCCCAAGTCGGCCCTCCACTTT
>TRBV5-1|NA|TRBJ1-1|once
CASRVEGTEAFF
TGCGCCAGCAGGGTGGAAGGAACTGAAGCTTTCTTT
>TRBV2|TRBD1|TRBJ1-6|once
CASSGDSSRSPLHF
TGTGCCAGCAGCGGGGACAGTTCCCGATCACCCCTCCACTTT
>TRBV27|NA|TRBJ1-2|NA
CASSLVAQSTTSGYTF
TGTGCCAGCAGTTTAGTTGCCCAATCCACCACTTCCGGCTACACCTTC
>TRBV2|NA|TRBJ1-1|NA
CASRDNVNTEAFF
TGTGCCAGCAGGGACAACGTGAACACTGAAGCTTTCTTT
>TRBV28|TRBD1|TRBJ1-1|NA
CASSLTGGWGTEAFF
TGTGCCAGCAGTCTTACAGGGGGATGGGGCACTGAAGCTTTCTTT
>TRBV28|TRBD1|TRBJ2-7|NA
CASNSGTGSDEQYF
TGTGCCAGCAATTCGGGGACAGGGTCGGACGAGCAGTACTTC
>TRBV20-1|NA|TRBJ2-5|NA
CSATKGTQYF
TGCAGTGCAACCAAGGGGACCCAGTACTTC
>TRBV6-1|NA|TRBJ2-7|NA
CASSEPGHSYEQYF
TGTGCCAGCAGCGAACCGGGACACTCCTACGAGCAGTACTTC
>TRBV5-1|NA|TRBJ2-3|NA
CASSLEGDTQYF
TGCGCCAGCAGCTTGGAAGGAGATACGCAGTATTTT
>TRBV28|TRBD1|TRBJ1-2|NA
CASSSGQGTNGYTF
TGTGCCAGCAGTTCGGGACAGGGGACAAATGGCTACACCTTC
>TRBV18|NA|TRBJ1-4|NA
CASSPPGRTNEKLFF
TGTGCCAGCTCACCACCGGGCAGAACTAATGAAAAACTGTTTTTT
>TRBV5-1|NA|TRBJ2-3|NA
CASARRQELTDTQYF
TGCGCCAGCGCTCGGAGACAGGAGCTCACAGATACGCAGTATTTT
>TRBV5-1|TRBD2|TRBJ2-1|NA
CASSLLLAGDNEQFF
TGCGCCAGCAGCTTGCTACTAGCGGGAGATAATGAGCAGTTCTTC
>TRBV5-1|NA|TRBJ1-2|NA
CASSPRGRILGYGYTF
TGCGCCAGCAGCCCCAGAGGACGGATCCTAGGCTATGGCTACACCTTC
>TRBV25-1|NA|TRBJ2-7|NA
CASSDLRIGSDEQYF
TGTGCCAGCAGTGATCTCCGTATCGGTAGCGACGAGCAGTACTTC
>TRBV6-1|NA|TRBJ2-3|NA
CASSLSLGSTDTQYF
TGTGCCAGCAGCCTCTCGTTGGGAAGCACAGATACGCAGTATTTT
>TRBV5-6|NA|TRBJ2-7|NA
CASSLGQPAYEQYF
TGTGCCAGCAGCTTGGGACAGCCTGCGTACGAGCAGTACTTC
>TRBV5-5|NA|TRBJ2-5|NA
CASSFIISQETQYF
TGTGCCAGCAGCTTTATCATAAGCCAAGAGACCCAGTACTTC
>TRBV27|NA|TRBJ2-1|NA
CASSLIASSSYNEQFF
TGTGCCAGCAGTCTAATAGCGTCGAGCTCCTACAATGAGCAGTTCTTC
>TRBV18|TRBD1|TRBJ1-1|NA
CASSPDRAAEAFF
TGTGCCAGCTCACCCGACAGGGCCGCTGAAGCTTTCTTT
>TRBV27|TRBD1|TRBJ1-4|NA
CASSLSRATKQGAGEKLFF
TGTGCCAGCAGTCTTTCCAGGGCCACCAAACAGGGGGCGGGCGAAAAACTGTTTTTT
>TRBV28|NA|TRBJ2-7|NA
CASSLSPSYEQYF
TGTGCCAGCAGTTTATCCCCCTCCTACGAGCAGTACTTC
>TRBV28|NA|TRBJ2-3|once
CASSPRGAGLTTSTDTQYF
TGTGCCAGCAGCCCCAGGGGGGCGGGTTTGACTACTAGCACAGATACGCAGTATTTT
>TRBV18|TRBD2|TRBJ2-7|once
CASSPPGREGSYEQYF
TGTGCCAGCTCACCACCGGGTCGGGAGGGTTCATACGAGCAGTACTTC
>TRBV7-6|NA|TRBJ2-5|NA
CASSLGSGGETQYF
TGTGCCAGCAGCTTAGGGTCGGGGGGCGAGACCCAGTACTTC
>TRBV6-6|TRBD2|TRBJ2-7|NA
CASRGTGRAYEQYF
TGTGCCAGCAGAGGGACCGGGAGGGCCTACGAGCAGTACTTC
>TRBV5-4|NA|TRBJ2-6|NA
CASSRAVAIGANVLTF
TGTGCCAGCAGCAGAGCGGTTGCAATTGGGGCCAACGTCCTGACTTTC
>TRBV11-2|TRBD2|TRBJ2-7|NA
CASSLSGTSGRAPFGEQYF
TGTGCCAGCAGCCTCAGCGGGACTAGCGGGAGGGCCCCCTTCGGCGAGCAGTACTTC
>TRBV19|TRBD1|TRBJ1-5|NA
CASSPRGQGPYQPQHF
TGTGCCAGTAGTCCTCGGGGACAGGGGCCGTATCAGCCCCAGCATTTT
>TRBV11-2|TRBD1|TRBJ2-7|few
CASSVGTGVSYEQYF
TGTGCCAGCAGCGTCGGGACAGGGGTCTCCTACGAGCAGTACTTC
>TRBV27|NA|TRBJ1-2|NA
CASSLSGPNYGYTF
TGTGCCAGCAGTTTATCGGGCCCTAACTATGGCTACACCTTC
>TRBV18|NA|TRBJ2-5|NA
CASSPLGGLRGQETQYF
TGTGCCAGCTCACCCCTCGGGGGCTTGCGGGGCCAAGAGACCCAGTACTTC
>TRBV18|NA|TRBJ2-7|NA
CASSTLLVRDASYEQYF
TGTGCCAGCTCAACACTCCTCGTCAGGGATGCCTCCTACGAGCAGTACTTC
>TRBV19|NA|TRBJ2-7|NA
CASSLQGIRLPYEQYF
TGTGCCAGTAGCCTTCAAGGTATCAGGCTTCCCTACGAGCAGTACTTC
>TRBV7-2|NA|TRBJ2-2|NA
CASSPRLRENTGELFF
TGTGCCAGCAGCCCAAGACTCCGGGAGAACACCGGGGAGCTGTTTTTT
>TRBV5-1|NA|TRBJ2-2|NA
CASSPPGGNTGELFF
TGCGCCAGCAGCCCCCCCGGAGGGAACACCGGGGAGCTGTTTTTT
>TRBV14|NA|TRBJ2-2|NA
CASSQFPGELFF
TGTGCCAGCAGCCAATTTCCCGGGGAGCTGTTTTTT